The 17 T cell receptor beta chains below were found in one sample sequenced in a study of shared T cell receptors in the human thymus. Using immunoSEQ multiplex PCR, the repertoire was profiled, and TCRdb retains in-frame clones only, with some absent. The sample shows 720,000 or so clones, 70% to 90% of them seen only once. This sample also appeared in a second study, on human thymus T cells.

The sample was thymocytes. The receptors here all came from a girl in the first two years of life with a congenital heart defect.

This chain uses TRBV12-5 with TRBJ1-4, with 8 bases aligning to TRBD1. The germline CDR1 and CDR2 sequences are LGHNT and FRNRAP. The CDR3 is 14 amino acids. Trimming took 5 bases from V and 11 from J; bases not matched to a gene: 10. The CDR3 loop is CASGRDRSPIKLFF. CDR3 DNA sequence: TGTGCTAGTGGTCGGGACAGGAGCCCGATTAAACTGTTTTTT.

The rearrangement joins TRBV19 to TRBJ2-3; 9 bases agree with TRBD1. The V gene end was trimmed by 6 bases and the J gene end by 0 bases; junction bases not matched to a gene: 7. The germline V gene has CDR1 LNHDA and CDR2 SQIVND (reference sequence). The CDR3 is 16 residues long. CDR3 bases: TGTGCCAGTAGGGGGGGGACAGGGCCAAGCACAGATACGCAGTATTTT. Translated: CASRGGTGPSTDTQYF.

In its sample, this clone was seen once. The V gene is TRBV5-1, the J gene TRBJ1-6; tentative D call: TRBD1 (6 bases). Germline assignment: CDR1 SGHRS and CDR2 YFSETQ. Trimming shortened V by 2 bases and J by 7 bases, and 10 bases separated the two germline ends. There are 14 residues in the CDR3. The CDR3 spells CASSFRGDNSPLHF. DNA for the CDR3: TGCGCCAGCAGCTTCAGGGGAGACAATTCACCCCTCCACTTT. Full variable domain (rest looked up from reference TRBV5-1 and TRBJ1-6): KAGVTQTPRYLIKTRGQQVTLSCSPISGHRSVSWYQQTPGQGLQFLFEYFSETQRNKGNFPGRFSGRQFSNSRSEMNVSTLELGDSALYLCASSFRGDNSPLHFGNGTRLTVT.

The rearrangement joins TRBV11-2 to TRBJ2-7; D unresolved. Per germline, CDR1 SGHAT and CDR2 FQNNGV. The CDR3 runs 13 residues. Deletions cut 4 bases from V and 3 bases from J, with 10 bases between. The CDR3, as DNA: TGTGCCAGCAGCTCGCTCCAGATCTACGAGCAGTACTTC. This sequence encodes CASSSLQIYEQYF.

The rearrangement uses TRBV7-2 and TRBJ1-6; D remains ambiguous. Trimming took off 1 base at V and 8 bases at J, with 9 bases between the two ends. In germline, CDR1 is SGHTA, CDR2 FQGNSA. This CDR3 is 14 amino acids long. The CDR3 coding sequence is TGTGCCAGCAGCTTAGGGTCTACGGATTCACCCCTCCACTTT. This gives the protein CASSLGSTDSPLHF.

CDR3 nucleotides: TGTGCCACCAGCGAACCGGGACAGATGGGAAGTGAAGCTTTCTTT. As protein: CATSEPGQMGSEAFF. The rearrangement joins TRBV15 to TRBJ1-1; 7 nucleotides align to TRBD1. V was clipped by 5 bases and J by 7 bases; unmatched bases: 13. The germline CDR1 and CDR2 sequences are LNHNV and YYDKDF (reference sequence). The CDR3 spans 15 residues.

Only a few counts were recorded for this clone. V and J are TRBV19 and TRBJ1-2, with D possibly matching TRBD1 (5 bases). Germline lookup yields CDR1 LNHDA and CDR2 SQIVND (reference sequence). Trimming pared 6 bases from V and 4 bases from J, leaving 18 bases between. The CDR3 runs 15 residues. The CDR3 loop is CASRDRQGGPYGYTF. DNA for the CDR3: TGTGCCAGTAGGGACCGGCAGGGTGGACCCTATGGCTACACCTTC.

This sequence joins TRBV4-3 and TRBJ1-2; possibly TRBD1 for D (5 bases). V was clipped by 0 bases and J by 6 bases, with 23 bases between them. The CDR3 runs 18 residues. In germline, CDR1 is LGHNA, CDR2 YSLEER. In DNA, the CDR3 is TGCGCCAGCAGCCAAGACACCCTCCTGATCTACACCAGGGATGGCTACACCTTC. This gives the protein CASSQDTLLIYTRDGYTF.

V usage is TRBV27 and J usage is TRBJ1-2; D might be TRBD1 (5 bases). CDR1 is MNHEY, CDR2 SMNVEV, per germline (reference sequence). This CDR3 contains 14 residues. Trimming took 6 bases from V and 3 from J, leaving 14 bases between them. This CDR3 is CASRLGAAHYGYTF. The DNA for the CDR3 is TGTGCCAGCAGATTAGGGGCGGCCCACTATGGCTACACCTTC.

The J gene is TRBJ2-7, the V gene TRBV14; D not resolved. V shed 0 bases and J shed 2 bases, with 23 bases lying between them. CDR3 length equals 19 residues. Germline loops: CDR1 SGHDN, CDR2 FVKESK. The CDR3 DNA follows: TGTGCCAGCAGCCAAGACGCCCTAGATCCGTTCGATTTTCCCTACGAGCAGTACTTC. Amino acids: CASSQDALDPFDFPYEQYF.

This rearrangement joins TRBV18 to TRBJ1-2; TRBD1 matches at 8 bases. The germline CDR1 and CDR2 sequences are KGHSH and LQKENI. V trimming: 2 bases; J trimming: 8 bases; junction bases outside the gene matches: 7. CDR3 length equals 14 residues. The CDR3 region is CASSPGLDRVGYTF. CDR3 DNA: TGTGCCAGCTCACCAGGATTGGACAGGGTAGGCTACACCTTC.

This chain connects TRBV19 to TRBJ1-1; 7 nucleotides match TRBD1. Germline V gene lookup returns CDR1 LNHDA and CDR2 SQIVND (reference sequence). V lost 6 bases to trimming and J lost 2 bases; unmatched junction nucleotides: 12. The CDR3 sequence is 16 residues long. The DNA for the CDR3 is TGTGCCAGTAGGGACAGGTCTCCTCCAATAAACACTGAAGCTTTCTTT. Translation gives CASRDRSPPINTEAFF.

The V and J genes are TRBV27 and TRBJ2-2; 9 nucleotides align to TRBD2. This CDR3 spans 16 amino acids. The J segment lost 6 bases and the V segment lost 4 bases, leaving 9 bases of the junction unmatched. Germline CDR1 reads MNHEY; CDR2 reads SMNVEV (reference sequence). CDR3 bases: TGTGCCAGCAGTTCCTCGTGGCGGGGGGGCCCCGGGGAGCTGTTTTTT. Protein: CASSSSWRGGPGELFF.

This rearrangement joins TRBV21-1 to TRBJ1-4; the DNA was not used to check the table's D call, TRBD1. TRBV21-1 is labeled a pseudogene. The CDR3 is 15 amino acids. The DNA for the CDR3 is TGTGCCAGCAGTAGGGGCGCGCTCGTCGATGAAAAACTGTTTTTT. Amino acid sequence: CASSRGALVDEKLFF.

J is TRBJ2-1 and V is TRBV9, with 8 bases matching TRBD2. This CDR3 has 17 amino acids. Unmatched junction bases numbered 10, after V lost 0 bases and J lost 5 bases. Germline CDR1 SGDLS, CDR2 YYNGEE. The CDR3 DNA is TGTGCCAGCAGCGTAGCTGTCAACGGGGGGGCTGACAATGAGCAGTTCTTC. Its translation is CASSVAVNGGADNEQFF.

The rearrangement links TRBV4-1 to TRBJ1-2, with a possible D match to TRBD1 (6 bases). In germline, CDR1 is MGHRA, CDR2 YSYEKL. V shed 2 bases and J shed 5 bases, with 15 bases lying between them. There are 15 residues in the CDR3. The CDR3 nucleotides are TGCGCCAGCAGCCAAAAAAGAAGAGGGGGATATGGCTACACCTTC. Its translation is CASSQKRRGGYGYTF.

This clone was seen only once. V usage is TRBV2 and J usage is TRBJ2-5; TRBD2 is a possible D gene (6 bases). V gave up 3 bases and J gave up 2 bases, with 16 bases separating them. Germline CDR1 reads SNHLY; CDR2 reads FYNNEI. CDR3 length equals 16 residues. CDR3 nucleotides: TGTGCCAGCAGTGACCGGGCGGGGCTAAAACAAGAGACCCAGTACTTC. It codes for CASSDRAGLKQETQYF.